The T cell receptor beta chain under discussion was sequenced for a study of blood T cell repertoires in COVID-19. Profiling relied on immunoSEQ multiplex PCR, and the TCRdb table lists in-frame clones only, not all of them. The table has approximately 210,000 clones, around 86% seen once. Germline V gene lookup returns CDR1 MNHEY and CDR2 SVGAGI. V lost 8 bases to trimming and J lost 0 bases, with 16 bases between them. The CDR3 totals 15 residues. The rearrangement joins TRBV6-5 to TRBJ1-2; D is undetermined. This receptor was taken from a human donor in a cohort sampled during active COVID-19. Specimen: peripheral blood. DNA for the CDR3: TGTGCCAGCGCCCCAACTCGACTGGCTAACTATGGCTACACCTTC. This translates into CASAPTRLANYGYTF.